A selection of T cell receptor beta chains follows, all from one sample in a study of early T cells in non-severe SARS-CoV-2 infection. TCRdb re-analysed the 5' RACE reads in MiXCR, keeping a single row per CDR3 protein. The table has around 80,000 distinct CDR3 sequences, around 13% seen once; the top ten hold 4.5% to 7%. The specimen was whole blood. The source is an adult who was a healthcare worker with PCR-confirmed SARS-CoV-2 infection or an uninfected control (not recorded which). Each CDR3 is given without its conserved first and last residue. Clone size appears in some rows only: once, few, many, or a class for an expanded clone.

V	J	size	CDR3
TRBV19	TRBJ1-5	few	ASMDRGQPQH
TRBV27	TRBJ1-5	NA	ASSLDRANQPQH
TRBV7-9	TRBJ2-5	few	ASSLNNNQETQY
TRBV7-2	TRBJ2-5	few	ASSGSGGETQY
TRBV5-1	TRBJ2-7	once	ASSLDAARGEQY
TRBV6-6	TRBJ2-7	few	ASSYSFRGRLPYEQY
TRBV7-8	TRBJ1-1	many	ASSLQGGNTEAF
TRBV11-2	TRBJ2-5	NA	ASSLGTSGRATKTQY
TRBV2	TRBJ1-5	many	ASTPARDQPQH
TRBV2	TRBJ2-1	medium-sized	ASSDYEQF
TRBV7-2	TRBJ1-1	few	ASSRGLTEAF
TRBV7-2	TRBJ1-3	many	ASSEGQAASGNTIY
TRBV6-5	TRBJ1-5	few	ASSRRALGNQPQH
TRBV3-1	TRBJ2-3	NA	ASSHLDTDTQY
TRBV20-1	TRBJ1-2	many	SAIREGLFGYT
TRBV4-2	TRBJ2-7	NA	ASSQGQGLAIDEQY
TRBV24-1	TRBJ2-7	many	ATSAMGLSYEQY
TRBV2	TRBJ1-3	few	ASSENRGAGNTIY
TRBV10-3	TRBJ1-1	NA	AISAGTGGNTEAF
TRBV6-5	TRBJ1-1	few	ASSYSPGTEAF
TRBV6-1	TRBJ2-5	NA	ASSEGTGQETQY
TRBV7-2	TRBJ1-2	few	ASSLEAANYGYT
TRBV6-5	TRBJ2-1	few	ASSYRLDRSYNEQF
TRBV12-3/TRBV12-4	TRBJ1-2	NA	ASSPRRGYGYT
TRBV28	TRBJ1-1	many	ASSSPPTGRTEAF
TRBV10-1	TRBJ1-1	few	ASSESDRVTEAF
TRBV6-2/TRBV6-3	TRBJ2-1	many	ASSYPGTSGGSDNEQF
TRBV13	TRBJ2-7	NA	ASSGAGGVTYEQY
TRBV7-8	TRBJ2-5	many	ASTVRTSRPKTQY
TRBV3-1	TRBJ1-1	NA	ASSQDGEFTEAF
TRBV5-1	TRBJ2-3	few	ASRKFGTRGTDTQY
TRBV15	TRBJ2-4	NA	ATSRAQKFFDIQY
TRBV7-2	TRBJ2-3	NA	ASSHITGDTDTQY
TRBV30	TRBJ2-7	NA	AWSADRNEQY
TRBV20-1	TRBJ2-1	NA	SARDPLAGGKNEQF
TRBV9	TRBJ2-5	few	ASSPGGLAETQY
TRBV19	TRBJ2-7	NA	ASSIRRLAGGPSYEQY
TRBV12-5	TRBJ1-3	NA	ASGLAHWDRGRNGNTIY
TRBV4-2	TRBJ2-1	few	ASSHGTLAEQF
TRBV20-1	TRBJ2-2	medium-sized	SARDHRGTGELF
TRBV20-1	TRBJ2-1	many	SATRTSGRNEQF
TRBV5-4	TRBJ2-3	NA	AMAPTSGGPSTDTQY
TRBV7-2	TRBJ2-3	NA	ASSSETGVRTDTQY
TRBV24-1	TRBJ2-2	few	ATSDTGGLSGELF
TRBV2	TRBJ1-6	few	ASTAQGRSPLH
TRBV7-6	TRBJ1-1	many	ASSLDVDAEAF
TRBV18	TRBJ2-7	NA	ASSSGGRRGVLSYEQY
TRBV28	TRBJ2-7	many	ASTRAPHEQY
TRBV28	TRBJ2-2	NA	ASTINTGELF
TRBV5-1	TRBJ2-7	few	ASSDQTGVGEQY
TRBV7-8	TRBJ2-2	few	ASSLLMRGAQDTGELF
TRBV18	TRBJ1-3	few	ASSLQGAGNTIY
TRBV6-1	TRBJ1-1	NA	ASSEVGNTEAF
TRBV18	TRBJ1-1	NA	ASSPVVTEGEAF
TRBV6-1	TRBJ2-1	NA	AAGFVGNEQF
TRBV29-1	TRBJ2-7	NA	SVEDRYYEQY
TRBV5-1	TRBJ2-7	NA	ASSITGEQY
TRBV20-1	TRBJ2-1	many	SAIWALADEQF
TRBV29-1	TRBJ1-1	many	SVEGPEWTEAF
TRBV7-3	TRBJ2-2	many	ASSLSLNTGELF